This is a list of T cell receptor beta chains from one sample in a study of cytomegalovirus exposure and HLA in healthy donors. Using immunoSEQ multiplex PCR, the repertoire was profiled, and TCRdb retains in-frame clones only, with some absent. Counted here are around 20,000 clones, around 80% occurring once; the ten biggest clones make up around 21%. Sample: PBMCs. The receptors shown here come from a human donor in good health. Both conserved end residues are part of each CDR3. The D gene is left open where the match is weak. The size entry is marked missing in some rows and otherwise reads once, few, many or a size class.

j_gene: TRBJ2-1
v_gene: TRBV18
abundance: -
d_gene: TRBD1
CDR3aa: CASSPQGGAYNEQFF
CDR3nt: TGTGCCAGCTCACCACAAGGGGGCGCCTACAATGAGCAGTTCTTC

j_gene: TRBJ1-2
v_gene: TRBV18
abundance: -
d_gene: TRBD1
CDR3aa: CASSPGGQGTYGYTF
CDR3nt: TGTGCCAGCTCACCTGGGGGACAGGGAACCTATGGCTACACCTTC

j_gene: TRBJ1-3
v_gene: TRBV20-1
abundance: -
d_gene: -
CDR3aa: CSAPAGNTIYF
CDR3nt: TGCAGTGCCCCAGCTGGAAACACCATATATTTT

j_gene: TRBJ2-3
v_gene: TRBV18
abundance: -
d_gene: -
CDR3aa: CASSSRNADTQYF
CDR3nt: TGTGCCAGCTCATCCAGAAATGCAGATACGCAGTATTTT

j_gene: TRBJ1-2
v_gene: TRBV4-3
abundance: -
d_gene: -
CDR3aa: CASSQAGTNYGYTF
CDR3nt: TGCGCCAGCAGCCAAGCGGGAACTAACTATGGCTACACCTTC

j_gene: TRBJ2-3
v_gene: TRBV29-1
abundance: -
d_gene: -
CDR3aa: CSVALEGYSTNTQYF
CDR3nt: TGCAGCGTGGCCCTGGAGGGGTATAGCACAAATACGCAGTATTTT

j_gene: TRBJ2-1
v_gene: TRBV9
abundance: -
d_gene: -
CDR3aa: CASSVGSYNEQFF
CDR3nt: TGTGCCAGCAGCGTAGGCAGTTACAATGAGCAGTTCTTC

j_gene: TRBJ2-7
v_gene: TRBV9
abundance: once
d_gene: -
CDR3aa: CASSYTESSYEQYF
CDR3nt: TGTGCCAGCAGCTATACGGAGAGCTCCTACGAGCAGTACTTC

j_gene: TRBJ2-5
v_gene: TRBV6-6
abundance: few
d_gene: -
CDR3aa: CASRSPRYQETQYF
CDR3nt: TGTGCCAGCAGGTCCCCTAGGTACCAAGAGACCCAGTACTTC

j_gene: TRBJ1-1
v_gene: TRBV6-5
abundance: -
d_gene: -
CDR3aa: CASSRHNTEAFF
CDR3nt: TGTGCCAGCAGCCGACACAACACTGAAGCTTTCTTT

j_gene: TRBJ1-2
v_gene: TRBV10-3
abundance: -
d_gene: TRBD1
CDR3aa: CAISTGQGDYGYTF
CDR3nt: TGTGCCATCAGTACCGGACAGGGGGACTATGGCTACACCTTC

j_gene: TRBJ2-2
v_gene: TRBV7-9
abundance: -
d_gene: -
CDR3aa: CASSLAPYRDTYTGELFF
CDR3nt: TGTGCCAGCAGCTTAGCGCCATACCGGGACACCTACACCGGGGAGCTGTTTTTT

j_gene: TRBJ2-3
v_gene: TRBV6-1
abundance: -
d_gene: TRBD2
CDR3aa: CASRRRAGGTDTQYF
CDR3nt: TGTGCCAGCAGACGGCGAGCGGGAGGCACAGATACGCAGTATTTT

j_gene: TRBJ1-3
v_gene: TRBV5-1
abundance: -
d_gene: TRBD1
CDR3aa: CASSGGTGGNTIYF
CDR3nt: TGCGCCAGCAGCGGGGGGACAGGAGGAAACACCATATATTTT

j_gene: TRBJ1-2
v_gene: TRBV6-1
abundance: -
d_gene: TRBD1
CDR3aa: CASSAIPDRGLRGYTF
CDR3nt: TGTGCCAGCAGTGCTATCCCGGACAGGGGGCTGAGGGGCTACACCTTC

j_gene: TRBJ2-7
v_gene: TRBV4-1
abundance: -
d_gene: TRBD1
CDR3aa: CASSPQGAPYEQYF
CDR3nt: TGCGCCAGCAGCCCCCAGGGGGCCCCATACGAGCAGTACTTC

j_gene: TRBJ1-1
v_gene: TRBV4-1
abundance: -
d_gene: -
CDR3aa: CASSHTSAANTEAFF
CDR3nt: TGCGCCAGCAGCCATACTAGCGCCGCGAACACTGAAGCTTTCTTT

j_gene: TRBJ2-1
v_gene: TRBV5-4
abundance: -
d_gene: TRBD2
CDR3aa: CASSLGLAGLNEQFF
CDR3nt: TGTGCCAGCAGCTTGGGGCTAGCGGGACTGAATGAGCAGTTCTTC

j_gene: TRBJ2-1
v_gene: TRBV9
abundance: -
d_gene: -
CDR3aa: CASSVGSDEQFF
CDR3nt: TGTGCCAGCAGCGTAGGCTCAGATGAGCAGTTCTTC

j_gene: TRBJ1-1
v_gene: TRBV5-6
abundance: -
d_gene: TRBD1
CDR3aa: CASRRTGGPTEAFF
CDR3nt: TGTGCCAGCAGACGGACAGGGGGGCCCACTGAAGCTTTCTTT

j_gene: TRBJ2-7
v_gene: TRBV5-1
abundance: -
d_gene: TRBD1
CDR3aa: CASSPGQGASYEQYF
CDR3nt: TGCGCCAGCAGCCCGGGACAGGGTGCCTCCTACGAGCAGTACTTC